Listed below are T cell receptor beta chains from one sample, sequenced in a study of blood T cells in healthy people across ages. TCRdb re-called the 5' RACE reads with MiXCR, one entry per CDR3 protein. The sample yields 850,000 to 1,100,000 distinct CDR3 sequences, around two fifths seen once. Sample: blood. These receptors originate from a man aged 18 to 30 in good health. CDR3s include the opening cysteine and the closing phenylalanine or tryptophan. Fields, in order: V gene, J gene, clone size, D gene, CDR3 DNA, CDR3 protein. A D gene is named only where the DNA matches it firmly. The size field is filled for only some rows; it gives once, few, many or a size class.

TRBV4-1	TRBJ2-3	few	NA	TGCGCCAGCAGCCAAGTTGGGGTCGGGCTTAGCACAGATACGCAGTATTTT	CASSQVGVGLSTDTQYF
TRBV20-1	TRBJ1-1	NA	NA	TGCAGTGCTAGGGCTCCGGGACACAGGAACACTGAAGCTTTCTTT	CSARAPGHRNTEAFF
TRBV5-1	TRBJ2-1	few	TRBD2	TGCGCCAGCAGCTTGTCCCCGGGGACTAGCGGGGGCAGTGAGCAGTTCTTC	CASSLSPGTSGGSEQFF
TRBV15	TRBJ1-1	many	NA	TGTGCCACCAGCACCGAAAATTTGGGGGTAAACACTGAAGCTTTCTTT	CATSTENLGVNTEAFF
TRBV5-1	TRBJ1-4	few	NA	TGCGCCAGCAGCCCCGTGGGGAAGAATGAAAAACTGTTTTTT	CASSPVGKNEKLFF
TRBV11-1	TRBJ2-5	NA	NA	TGTGCCAGCACCTCAGGGCGGAATGAGCAGTACTTC	CASTSGRNEQYF
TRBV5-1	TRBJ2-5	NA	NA	TGCGCCAGCAGCTTGCTTGCTCGGGGGAGCCAAGAGACCCAGTACTTC	CASSLLARGSQETQYF
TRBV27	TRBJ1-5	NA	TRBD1	TGTGCCAGCAGTCAGCGAACGACAGGGAGGCAGCCCCAGCATTTT	CASSQRTTGRQPQHF
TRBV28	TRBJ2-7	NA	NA	TGTGCCAGCAGTTCCTATAACCGAACAGATTCCTACGAGCAGTACTTC	CASSSYNRTDSYEQYF
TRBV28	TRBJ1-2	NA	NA	TGTGCCAGCAACCCCACCTTGATTACAGTGGGGGGCTATGGCTACACCTTC	CASNPTLITVGGYGYTF
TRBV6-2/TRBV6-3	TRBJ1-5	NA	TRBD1	TGTGCCAGCAGTTACTCTTTGGGACAGGGTGTCGATCAGCCCCAGCATTTT	CASSYSLGQGVDQPQHF
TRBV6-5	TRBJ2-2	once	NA	TGTGCCAGCAGTCCCTCGAGACAACAGAGCACCGGGGAGCTGTTTTTT	CASSPSRQQSTGELFF
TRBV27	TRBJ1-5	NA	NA	TGTGCCAGCAGCCCAACGGAGGGGGGGGGTGATCAGCCCCAGCATTTT	CASSPTEGGGDQPQHF
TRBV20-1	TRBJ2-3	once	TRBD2	TGCAGTGCTAGGGCGCCGGGACTAGGTGTCGGTACGCAGTATTTT	CSARAPGLGVGTQYF
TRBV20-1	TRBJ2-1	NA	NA	TGCAGTACCACAACCGGCCGGGACATAAACAATGAGCAGTTCTTC	CSTTTGRDINNEQFF
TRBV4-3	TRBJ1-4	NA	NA	TGCGCCAGCAGCCAAGATCCCGGGCTGAAACTGTTTTTT	CASSQDPGLKLFF
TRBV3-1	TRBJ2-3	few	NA	TGTGCCAGCAGCCAGGGGACCGGAGATACGCAGTATTTT	CASSQGTGDTQYF
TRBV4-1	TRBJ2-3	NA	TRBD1	TGCGCCAGCAGCCAAGCGGGGACAGGGAGAAGCACAGATACGCAGTATTTT	CASSQAGTGRSTDTQYF
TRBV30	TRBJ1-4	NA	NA	TGTGCCTGGAGCCCCAGGGGATATGAAAAACTGTTTTTT	CAWSPRGYEKLFF
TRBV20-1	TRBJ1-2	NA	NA	TGCAGTGCTGGGAAAGGCTACACCTTC	CSAGKGYTF
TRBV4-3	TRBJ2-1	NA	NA	TGCGCCAGCAGCCAAGGGGGGTGGGGGGGCTCGTCCTACAATGAGCAGTTCTTC	CASSQGGWGGSSYNEQFF
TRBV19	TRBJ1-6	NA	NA	TGTGCCAGTTACGGAGGAATGGCTTCACCCCTCCACTTT	CASYGGMASPLHF
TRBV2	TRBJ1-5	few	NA	TGTGCCAGCAGGGCATACAATCAGCCCCAGCATTTT	CASRAYNQPQHF
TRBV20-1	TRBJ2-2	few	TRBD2	TGCAGTGCTAGCCCTAGCGGGGGAAGATTCACCGGGGAGCTGTTTTTT	CSASPSGGRFTGELFF
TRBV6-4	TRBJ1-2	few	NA	TGTGCCAGCAGCGCCCGGGCCGGCCTTTCTAACTATGGCTACACCTTC	CASSARAGLSNYGYTF
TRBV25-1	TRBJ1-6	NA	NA	TGTGCCAGCAGTGAATCGGACGTGGGAGCACCCCTCCACTTT	CASSESDVGAPLHF
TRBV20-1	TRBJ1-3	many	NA	TGCAGTGCTAGGGAGGCGGGTGGAAACACCATATATTTT	CSAREAGGNTIYF